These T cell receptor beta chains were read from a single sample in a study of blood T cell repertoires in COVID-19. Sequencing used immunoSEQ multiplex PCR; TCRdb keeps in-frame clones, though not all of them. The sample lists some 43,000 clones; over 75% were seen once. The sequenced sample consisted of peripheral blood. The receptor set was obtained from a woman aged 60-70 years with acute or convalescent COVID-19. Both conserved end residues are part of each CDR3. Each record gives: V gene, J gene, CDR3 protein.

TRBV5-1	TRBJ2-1	CASSFGGPVHEQFF
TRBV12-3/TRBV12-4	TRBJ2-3	CASSSPGADTQYF
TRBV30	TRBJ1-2	CAWTADSYGYTF
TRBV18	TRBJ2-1	CASSLGQGAYNEQFF
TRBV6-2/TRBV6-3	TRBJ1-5	CASSTGTLSSNQPQHF
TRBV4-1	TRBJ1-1	CASSQPLGTEAFF
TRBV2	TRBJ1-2	CASSVIGGAGYTF
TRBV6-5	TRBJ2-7	CASKADRGPTYEQYF
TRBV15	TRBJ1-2	CATSRDQDYGYTF
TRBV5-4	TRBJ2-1	CASSSGTSGAYNEQFF
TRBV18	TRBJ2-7	CASSLTRGPSYEQYF
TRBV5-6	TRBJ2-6	CASSEDRGALQANVLTF
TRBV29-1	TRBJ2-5	CSRGGARQETQYF